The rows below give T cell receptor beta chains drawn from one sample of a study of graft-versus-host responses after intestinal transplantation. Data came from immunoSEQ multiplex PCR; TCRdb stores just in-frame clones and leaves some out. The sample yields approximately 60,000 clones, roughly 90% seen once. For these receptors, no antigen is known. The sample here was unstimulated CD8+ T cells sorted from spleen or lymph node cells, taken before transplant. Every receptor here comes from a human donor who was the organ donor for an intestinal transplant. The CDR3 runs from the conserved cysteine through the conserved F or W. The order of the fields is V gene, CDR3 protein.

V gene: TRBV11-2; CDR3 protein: CASSNSNQPQHF
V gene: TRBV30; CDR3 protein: CAWDRSGGAADTQYF
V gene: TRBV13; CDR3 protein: CASNKPGQGAAASGNTIYF
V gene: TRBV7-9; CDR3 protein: CASSSPGNSYNEQFF
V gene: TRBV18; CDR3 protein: CASSPPASDTQYF
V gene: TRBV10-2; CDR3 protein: CASSEAGPYEQYF
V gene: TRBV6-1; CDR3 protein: CASIPRGAYEQYF
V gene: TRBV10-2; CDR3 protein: CASSDVGTGSSPSEKLFF
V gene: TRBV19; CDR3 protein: CASSPRQGAPADTQYF
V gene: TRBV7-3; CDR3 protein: CASSLANQPQHF
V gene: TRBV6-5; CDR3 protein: CASSYGQGRGGHEQYF
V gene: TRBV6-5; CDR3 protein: CASRSDRVDEQYF
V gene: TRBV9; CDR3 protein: CASSVGAKTYEQYF
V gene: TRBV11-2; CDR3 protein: CASSFPLTGSTQYF
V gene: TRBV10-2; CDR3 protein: CASSEPSVDRTNTEAFF